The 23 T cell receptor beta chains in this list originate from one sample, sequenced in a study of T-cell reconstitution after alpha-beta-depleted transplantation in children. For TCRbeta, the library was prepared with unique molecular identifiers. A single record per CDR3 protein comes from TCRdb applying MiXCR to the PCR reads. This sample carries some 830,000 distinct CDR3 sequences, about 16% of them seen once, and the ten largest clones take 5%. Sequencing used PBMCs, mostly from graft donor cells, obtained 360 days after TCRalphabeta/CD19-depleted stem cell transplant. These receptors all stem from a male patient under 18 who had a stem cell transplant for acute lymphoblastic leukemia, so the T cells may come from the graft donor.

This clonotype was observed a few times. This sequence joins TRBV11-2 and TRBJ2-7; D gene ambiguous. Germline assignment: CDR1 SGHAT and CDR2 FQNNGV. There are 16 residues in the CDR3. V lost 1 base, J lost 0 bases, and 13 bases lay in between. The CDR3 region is CASSLGPGESSYEQYF. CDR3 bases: TGTGCCAGCAGCTTAGGTCCGGGTGAAAGCTCCTACGAGCAGTACTTC.

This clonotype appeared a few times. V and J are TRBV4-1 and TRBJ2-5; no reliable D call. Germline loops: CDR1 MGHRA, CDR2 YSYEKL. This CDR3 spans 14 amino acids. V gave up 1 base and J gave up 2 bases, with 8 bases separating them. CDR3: CASSQVGSQETQYF. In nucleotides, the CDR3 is TGCGCCAGCAGCCAAGTAGGATCTCAAGAGACCCAGTACTTC.

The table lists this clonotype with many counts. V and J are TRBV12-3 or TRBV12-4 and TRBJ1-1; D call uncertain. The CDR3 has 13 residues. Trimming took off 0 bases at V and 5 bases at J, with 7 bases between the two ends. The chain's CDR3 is CASSLATRTEAFF. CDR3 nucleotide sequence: TGTGCCAGCAGTTTAGCCACGAGGACTGAAGCTTTCTTT.

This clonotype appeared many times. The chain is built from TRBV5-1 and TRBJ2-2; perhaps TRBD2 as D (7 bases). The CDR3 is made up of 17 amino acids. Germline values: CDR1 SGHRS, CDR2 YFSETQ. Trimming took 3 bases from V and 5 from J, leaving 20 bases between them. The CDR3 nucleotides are TGCGCCAGCAGCTCTCGGGGGGCAGAAAGACGAACCGGGGAGCTGTTTTTT. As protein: CASSSRGAERRTGELFF.

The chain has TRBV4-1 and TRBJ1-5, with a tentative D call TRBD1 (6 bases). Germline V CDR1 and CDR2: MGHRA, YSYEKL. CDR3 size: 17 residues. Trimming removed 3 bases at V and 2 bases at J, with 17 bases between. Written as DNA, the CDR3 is TGCGCCAGCAGCCAGCATAGGGGGAACTCCCGCAATCAGCCCCAGCATTTT. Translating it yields CASSQHRGNSRNQPQHF.

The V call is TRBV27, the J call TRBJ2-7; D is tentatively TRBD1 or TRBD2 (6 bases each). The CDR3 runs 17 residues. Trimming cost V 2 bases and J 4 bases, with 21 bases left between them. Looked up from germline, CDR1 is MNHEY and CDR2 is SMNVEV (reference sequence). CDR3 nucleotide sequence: TGTGCCAGCAGTTTAGGGGGGCCTAGCGTCGTTTCGTACGAGCAGTACTTC. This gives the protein CASSLGGPSVVSYEQYF.

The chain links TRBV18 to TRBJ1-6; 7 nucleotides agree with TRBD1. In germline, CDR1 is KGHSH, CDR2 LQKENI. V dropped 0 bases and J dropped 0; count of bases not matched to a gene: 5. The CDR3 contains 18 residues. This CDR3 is CASSPPGQWSSYNSPLHF. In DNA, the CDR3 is TGTGCCAGCTCACCACCGGGACAGTGGAGCTCCTATAATTCACCCCTCCACTTT.

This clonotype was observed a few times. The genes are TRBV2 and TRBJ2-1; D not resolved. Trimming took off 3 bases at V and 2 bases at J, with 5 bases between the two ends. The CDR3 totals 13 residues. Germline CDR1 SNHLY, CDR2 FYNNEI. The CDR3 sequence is CASSEPAYNEQFF. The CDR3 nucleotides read TGTGCCAGCAGTGAGCCAGCCTACAATGAGCAGTTCTTC.

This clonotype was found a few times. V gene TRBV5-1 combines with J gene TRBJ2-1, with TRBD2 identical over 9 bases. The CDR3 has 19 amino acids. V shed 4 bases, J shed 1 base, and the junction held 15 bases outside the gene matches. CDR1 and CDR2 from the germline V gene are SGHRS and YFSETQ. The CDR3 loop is CASSIWVAGVYGSYNEQFF. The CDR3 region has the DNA TGCGCCAGCAGCATCTGGGTAGCGGGAGTGTATGGTTCCTACAATGAGCAGTTCTTC.

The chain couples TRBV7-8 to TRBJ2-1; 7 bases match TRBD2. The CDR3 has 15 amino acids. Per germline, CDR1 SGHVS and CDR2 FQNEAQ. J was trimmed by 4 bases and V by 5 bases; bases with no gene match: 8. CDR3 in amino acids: CASSLTGGEYNEQFF. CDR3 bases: TGTGCCAGCAGCCTCACGGGAGGAGAATACAATGAGCAGTTCTTC. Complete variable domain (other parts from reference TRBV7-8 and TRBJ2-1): GAGVSQSPRYKVAKRGQDVALRCDPISGHVSLFWYQQALGQGPEFLTYFQNEAQLDKSGLPSDRFFAERPEGSVSTLKIQRTQQEDSAVYLCASSLTGGEYNEQFFGPGTRLTVL.

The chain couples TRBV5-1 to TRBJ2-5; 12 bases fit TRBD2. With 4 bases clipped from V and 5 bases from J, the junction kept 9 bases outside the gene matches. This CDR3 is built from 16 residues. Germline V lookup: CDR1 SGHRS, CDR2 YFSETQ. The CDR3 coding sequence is TGCGCCAGCAGCCCAATGACTAGCGGGAGCGCTGAGACCCAGTACTTC. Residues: CASSPMTSGSAETQYF.

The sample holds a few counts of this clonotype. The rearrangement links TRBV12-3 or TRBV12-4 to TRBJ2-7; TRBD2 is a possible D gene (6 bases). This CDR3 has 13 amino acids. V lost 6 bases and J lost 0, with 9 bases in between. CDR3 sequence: CASRRDFSYEQYF. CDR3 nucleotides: TGTGCCAGCAGAAGGGACTTCTCCTACGAGCAGTACTTC.

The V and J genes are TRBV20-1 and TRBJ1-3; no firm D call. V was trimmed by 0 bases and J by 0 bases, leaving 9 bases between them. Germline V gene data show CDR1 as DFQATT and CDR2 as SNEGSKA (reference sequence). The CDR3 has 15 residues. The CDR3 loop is CSARDGRLSGNTIYF. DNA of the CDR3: TGCAGTGCTAGAGATGGGAGGCTCTCTGGAAACACCATATATTTT.

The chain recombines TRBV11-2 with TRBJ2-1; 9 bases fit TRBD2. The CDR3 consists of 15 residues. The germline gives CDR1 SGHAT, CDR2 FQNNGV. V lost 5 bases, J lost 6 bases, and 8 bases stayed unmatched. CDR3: CASSLLAGRLNEQFF. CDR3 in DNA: TGTGCCAGCAGCCTACTAGCGGGTCGCCTCAATGAGCAGTTCTTC.

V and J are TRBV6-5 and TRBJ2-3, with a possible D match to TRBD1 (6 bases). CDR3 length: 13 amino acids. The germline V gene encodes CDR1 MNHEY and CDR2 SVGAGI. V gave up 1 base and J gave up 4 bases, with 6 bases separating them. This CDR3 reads CASSYYRADTQYF. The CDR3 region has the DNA TGTGCCAGCAGTTACTACAGGGCAGATACGCAGTATTTT.

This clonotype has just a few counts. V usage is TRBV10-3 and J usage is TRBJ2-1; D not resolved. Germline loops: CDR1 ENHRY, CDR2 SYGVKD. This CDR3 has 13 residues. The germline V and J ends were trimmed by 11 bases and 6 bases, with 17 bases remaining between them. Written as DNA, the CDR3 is TGTGCCGTCCTTAGTGTGGGGTCCAATGAGCAGTTCTTC. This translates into CAVLSVGSNEQFF.

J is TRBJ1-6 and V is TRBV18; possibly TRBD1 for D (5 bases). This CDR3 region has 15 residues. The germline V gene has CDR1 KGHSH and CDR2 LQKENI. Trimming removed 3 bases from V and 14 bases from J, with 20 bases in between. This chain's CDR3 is CASSPTGAFNSSLHF. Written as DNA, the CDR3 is TGTGCCAGCTCACCCACCGGGGCGTTTAACTCATCCCTCCACTTT.

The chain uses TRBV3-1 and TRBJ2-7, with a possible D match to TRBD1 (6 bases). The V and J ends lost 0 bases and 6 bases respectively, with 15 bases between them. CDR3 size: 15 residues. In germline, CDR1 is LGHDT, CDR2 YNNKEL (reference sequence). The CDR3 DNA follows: TGTGCCAGCAGCCAAGATGCAGGGGCTCCCCGCGAGCAGTACTTC. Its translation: CASSQDAGAPREQYF.

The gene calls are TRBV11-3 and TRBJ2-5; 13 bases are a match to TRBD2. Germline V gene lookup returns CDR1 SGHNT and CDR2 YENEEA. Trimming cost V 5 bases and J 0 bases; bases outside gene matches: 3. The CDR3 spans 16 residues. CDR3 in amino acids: CASSPGTSGNQETQYF. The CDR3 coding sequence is TGTGCCAGCAGCCCTGGGACTAGCGGGAACCAAGAGACCCAGTACTTC. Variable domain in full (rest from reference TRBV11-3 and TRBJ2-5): EAGVVQSPRYKIIEKKQPVAFWCNPISGHNTLYWYLQNLGQGPELLIRYENEEAVDDSQLPKDRFSAERLKGVDSTLKIQPAELGDSAVYLCASSPGTSGNQETQYFGPGTRLLVL.

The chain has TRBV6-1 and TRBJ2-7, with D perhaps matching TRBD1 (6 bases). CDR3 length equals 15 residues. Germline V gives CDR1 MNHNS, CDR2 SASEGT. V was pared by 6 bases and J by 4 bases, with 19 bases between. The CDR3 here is CASSFTDSASYEQYF. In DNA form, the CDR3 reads TGTGCCAGCAGCTTCACGGACAGCGCCTCTTACGAGCAGTACTTC.

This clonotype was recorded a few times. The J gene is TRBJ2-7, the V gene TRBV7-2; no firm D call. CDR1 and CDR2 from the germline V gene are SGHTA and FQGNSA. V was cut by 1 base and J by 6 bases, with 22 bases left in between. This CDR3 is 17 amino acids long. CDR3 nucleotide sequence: TGTGCCAGCAGCTTAGAGCATTATTACATGGGCCGATTCGAGCAGTACTTC. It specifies CASSLEHYYMGRFEQYF.

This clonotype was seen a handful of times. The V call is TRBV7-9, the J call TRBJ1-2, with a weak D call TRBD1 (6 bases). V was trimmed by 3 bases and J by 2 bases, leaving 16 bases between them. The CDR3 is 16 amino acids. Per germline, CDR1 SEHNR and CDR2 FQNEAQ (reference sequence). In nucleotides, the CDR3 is TGTGCCAGCAGCTTCGCAACAGGGAATCGGAACTATGGCTACACCTTC. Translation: CASSFATGNRNYGYTF.

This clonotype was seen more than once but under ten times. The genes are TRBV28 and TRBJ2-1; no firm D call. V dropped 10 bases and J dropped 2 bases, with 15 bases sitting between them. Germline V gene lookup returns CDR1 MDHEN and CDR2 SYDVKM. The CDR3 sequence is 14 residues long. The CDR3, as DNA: TGTGCCATCAAAATCGGGTTAACCTACAATGAGCAGTTCTTC. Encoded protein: CAIKIGLTYNEQFF.